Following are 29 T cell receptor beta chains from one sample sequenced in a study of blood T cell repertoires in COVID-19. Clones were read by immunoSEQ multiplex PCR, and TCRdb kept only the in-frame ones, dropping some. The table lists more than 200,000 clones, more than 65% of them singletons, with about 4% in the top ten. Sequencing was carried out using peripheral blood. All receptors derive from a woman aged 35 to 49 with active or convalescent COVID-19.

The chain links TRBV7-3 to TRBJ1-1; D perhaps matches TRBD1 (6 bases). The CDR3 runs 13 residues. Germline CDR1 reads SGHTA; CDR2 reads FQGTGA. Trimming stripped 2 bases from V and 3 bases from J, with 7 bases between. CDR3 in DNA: TGTGCCAGCAGCTTAGGACAGCACACTGAAGCTTTCTTT. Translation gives CASSLGQHTEAFF.

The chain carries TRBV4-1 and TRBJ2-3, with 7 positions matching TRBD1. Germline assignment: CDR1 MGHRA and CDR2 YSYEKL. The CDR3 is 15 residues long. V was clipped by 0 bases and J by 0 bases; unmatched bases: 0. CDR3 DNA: TGCGCCAGCAGCCAAGAGGGACAGAGCACAGATACGCAGTATTTT. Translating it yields CASSQEGQSTDTQYF.

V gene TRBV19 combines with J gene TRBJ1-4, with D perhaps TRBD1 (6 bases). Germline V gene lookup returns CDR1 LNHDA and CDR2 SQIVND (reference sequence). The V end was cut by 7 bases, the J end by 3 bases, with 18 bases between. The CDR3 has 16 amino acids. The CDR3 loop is CASNPGRGRSNEKLFF. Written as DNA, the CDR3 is TGTGCCAGTAATCCCGGCAGGGGTCGGTCTAATGAAAAACTGTTTTTT.

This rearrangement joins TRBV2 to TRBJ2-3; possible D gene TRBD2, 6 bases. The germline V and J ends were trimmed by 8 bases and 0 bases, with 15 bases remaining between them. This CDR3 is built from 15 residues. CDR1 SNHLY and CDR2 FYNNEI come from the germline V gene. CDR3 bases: TGTGCCAGCTATTTCGGACTAACTAGCACAGATACGCAGTATTTT. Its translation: CASYFGLTSTDTQYF. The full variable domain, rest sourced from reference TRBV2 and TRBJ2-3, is EPEVTQTPSHQVTQMGQEVILRCVPISNHLYFYWYRQILGQKVEFLVSFYNNEISEKSEIFDDQFSVERPDGSNFTLKIRSTKLEDSAMYFCASYFGLTSTDTQYFGPGTRLTVL.

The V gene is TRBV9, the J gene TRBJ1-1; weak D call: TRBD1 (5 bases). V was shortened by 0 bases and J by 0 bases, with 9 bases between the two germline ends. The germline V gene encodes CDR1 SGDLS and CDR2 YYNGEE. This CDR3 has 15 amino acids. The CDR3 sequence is CASSVGQLMNTEAFF. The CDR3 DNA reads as TGTGCCAGCAGCGTAGGACAGCTGATGAACACTGAAGCTTTCTTT.

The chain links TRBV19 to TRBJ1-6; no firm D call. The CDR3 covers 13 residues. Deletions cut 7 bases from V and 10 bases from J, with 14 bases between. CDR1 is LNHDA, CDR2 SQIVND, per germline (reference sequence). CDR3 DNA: TGTGCCAGTATCGCCGCTCCTAACTCACCCCTCCACTTT. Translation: CASIAAPNSPLHF.

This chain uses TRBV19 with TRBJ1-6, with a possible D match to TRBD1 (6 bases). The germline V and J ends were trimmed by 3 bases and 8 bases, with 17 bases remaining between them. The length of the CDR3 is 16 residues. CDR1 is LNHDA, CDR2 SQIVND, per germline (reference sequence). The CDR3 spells CASSITPGVGDSPLHF. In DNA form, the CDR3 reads TGTGCCAGTAGTATCACTCCAGGGGTCGGTGATTCACCCCTCCACTTT. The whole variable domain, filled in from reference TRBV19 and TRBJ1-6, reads DGGITQSPKYLFRKEGQNVTLSCEQNLNHDAMYWYRQDPGQGLRLIYYSQIVNDFQKGDIAEGYSVSREKKESFPLTVTSAQKNPTAFYLCASSITPGVGDSPLHFGNGTRLTVT.

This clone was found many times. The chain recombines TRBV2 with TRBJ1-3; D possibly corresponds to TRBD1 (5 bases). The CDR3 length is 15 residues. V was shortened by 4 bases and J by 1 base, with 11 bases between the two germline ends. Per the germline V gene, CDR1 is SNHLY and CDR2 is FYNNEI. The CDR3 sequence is CASSGYQGSGNTIYF. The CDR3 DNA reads TGTGCCAGCAGTGGTTACCAGGGATCTGGAAACACCATATATTTT.

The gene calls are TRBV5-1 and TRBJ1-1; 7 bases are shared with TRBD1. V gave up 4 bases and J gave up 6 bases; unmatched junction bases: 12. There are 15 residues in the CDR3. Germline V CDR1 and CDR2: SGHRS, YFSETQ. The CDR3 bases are TGCGCCAGCAGCCCTAGGGGAAGACAGGGCCCTGAAGCTTTCTTT. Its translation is CASSPRGRQGPEAFF.

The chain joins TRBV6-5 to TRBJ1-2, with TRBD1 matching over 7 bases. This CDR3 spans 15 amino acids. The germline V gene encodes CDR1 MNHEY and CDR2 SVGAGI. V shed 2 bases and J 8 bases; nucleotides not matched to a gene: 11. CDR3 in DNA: TGTGCCAGCAGTTACGAACAGGGGAGAGTGGGCGGCTACACCTTC. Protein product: CASSYEQGRVGGYTF.

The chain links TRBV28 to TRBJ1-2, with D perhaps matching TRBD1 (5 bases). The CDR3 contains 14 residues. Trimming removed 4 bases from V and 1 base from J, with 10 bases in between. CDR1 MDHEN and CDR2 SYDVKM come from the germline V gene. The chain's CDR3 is CASSSRRVNYGYTF. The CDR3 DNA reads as TGTGCCAGCAGTTCCCGCAGGGTTAACTATGGCTACACCTTC.

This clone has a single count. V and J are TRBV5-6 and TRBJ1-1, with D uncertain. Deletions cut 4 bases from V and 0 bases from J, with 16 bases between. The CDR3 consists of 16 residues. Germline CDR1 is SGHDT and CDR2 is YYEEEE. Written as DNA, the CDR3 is TGTGCCAGCAGCCCAGACACCGGATCCATGAACACTGAAGCTTTCTTT. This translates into CASSPDTGSMNTEAFF.

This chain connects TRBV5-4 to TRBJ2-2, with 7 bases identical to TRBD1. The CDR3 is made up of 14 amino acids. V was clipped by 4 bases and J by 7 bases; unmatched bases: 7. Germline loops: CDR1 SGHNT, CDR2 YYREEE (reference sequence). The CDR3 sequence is CASSQRQGVGELFF. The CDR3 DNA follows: TGTGCCAGCAGCCAAAGACAGGGCGTCGGGGAGCTGTTTTTT.

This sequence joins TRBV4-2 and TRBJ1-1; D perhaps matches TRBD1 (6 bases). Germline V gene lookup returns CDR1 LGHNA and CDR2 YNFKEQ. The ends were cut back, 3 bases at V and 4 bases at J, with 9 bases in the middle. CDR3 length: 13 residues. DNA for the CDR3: TGTGCCAGCAGCCACCCCAGGGGCACTGAAGCTTTCTTT. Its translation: CASSHPRGTEAFF.

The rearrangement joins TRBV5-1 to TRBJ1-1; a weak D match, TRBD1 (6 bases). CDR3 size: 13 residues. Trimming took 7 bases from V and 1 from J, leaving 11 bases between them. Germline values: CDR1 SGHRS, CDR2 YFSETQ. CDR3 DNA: TGCGCCAGCTCTCGGGACACGAACACTGAAGCTTTCTTT. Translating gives CASSRDTNTEAFF.

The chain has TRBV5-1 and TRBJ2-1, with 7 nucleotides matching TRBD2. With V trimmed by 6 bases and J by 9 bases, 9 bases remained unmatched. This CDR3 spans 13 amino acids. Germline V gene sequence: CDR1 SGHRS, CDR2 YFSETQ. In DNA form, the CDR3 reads TGCGCCAGCACCCCTCTCACGGGGGGTGAGCAGTTCTTC. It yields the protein CASTPLTGGEQFF.

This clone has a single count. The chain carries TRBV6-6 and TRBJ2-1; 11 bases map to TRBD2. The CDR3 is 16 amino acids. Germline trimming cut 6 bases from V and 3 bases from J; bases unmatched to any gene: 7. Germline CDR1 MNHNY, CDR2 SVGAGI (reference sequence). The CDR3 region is CASRDTSGGFYNEQFF. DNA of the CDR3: TGTGCCAGCAGGGATACTAGCGGGGGATTCTACAATGAGCAGTTCTTC.

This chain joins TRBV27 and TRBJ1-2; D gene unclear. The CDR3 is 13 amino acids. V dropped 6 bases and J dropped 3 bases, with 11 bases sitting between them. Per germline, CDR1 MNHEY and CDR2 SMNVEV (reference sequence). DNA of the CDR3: TGTGCCAGCAGGAGGCTGGGAGACTATGGCTACACCTTC. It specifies CASRRLGDYGYTF.

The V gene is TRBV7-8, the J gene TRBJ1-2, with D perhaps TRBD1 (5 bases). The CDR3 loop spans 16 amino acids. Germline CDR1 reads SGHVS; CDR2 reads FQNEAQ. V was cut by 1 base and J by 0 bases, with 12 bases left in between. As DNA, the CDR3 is TGTGCCAGCAGCTTAGTGGCAGGGCCAACTAACTATGGCTACACCTTC. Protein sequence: CASSLVAGPTNYGYTF.

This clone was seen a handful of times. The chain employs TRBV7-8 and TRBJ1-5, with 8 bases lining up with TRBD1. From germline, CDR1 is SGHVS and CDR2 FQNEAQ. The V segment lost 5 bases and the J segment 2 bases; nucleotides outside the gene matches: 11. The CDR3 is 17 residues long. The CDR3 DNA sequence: TGTGCCAGCAGCCAAAACCAGGGGGCAGGGGGCAATCAGCCCCAGCATTTT. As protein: CASSQNQGAGGNQPQHF.

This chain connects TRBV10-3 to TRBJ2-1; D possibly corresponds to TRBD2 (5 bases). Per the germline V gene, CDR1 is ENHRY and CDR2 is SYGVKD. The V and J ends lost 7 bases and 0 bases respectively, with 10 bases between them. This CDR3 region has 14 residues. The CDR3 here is CAIKQGSSYNEQFF. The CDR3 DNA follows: TGTGCCATCAAACAAGGGAGCTCCTACAATGAGCAGTTCTTC.

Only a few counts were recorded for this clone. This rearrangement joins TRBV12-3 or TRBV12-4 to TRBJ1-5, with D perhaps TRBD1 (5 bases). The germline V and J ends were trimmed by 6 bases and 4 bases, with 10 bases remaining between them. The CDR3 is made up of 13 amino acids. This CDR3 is CASSPQENQPQHF. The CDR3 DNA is TGTGCCAGCAGCCCACAGGAAAATCAGCCCCAGCATTTT.

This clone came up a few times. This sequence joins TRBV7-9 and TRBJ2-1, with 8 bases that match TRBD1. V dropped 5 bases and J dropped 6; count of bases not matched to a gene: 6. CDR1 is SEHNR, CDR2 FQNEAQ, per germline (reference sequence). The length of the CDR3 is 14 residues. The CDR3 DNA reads TGTGCCAGCAGCCTCCTGACAGGGGTCAATGAGCAGTTCTTC. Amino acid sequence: CASSLLTGVNEQFF.

In DNA, the CDR3 is TGTGCCAGCAGAAACAGGGGGAATTCACCCCTCCACTTT. It codes for CASRNRGNSPLHF. The chain recombines TRBV6-5 with TRBJ1-6; 8 bases are a match to TRBD1. Per germline, CDR1 MNHEY and CDR2 SVGAGI. V was clipped by 6 bases and J by 7 bases; unmatched bases: 2. CDR3 length: 13 amino acids.

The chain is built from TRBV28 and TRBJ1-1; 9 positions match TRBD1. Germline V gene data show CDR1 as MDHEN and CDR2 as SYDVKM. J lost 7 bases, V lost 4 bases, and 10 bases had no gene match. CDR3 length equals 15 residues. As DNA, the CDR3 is TGTGCCAGCAGTTGGGGTCCGGGACAGGGCTTTGAAGCTTTCTTT. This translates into CASSWGPGQGFEAFF.

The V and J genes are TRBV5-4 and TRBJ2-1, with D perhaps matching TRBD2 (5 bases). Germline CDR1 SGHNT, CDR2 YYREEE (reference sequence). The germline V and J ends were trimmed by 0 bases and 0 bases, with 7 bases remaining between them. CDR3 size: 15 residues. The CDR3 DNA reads TGTGCCAGCAGCTTGGGAGGGAGCTCCTACAATGAGCAGTTCTTC. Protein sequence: CASSLGGSSYNEQFF.

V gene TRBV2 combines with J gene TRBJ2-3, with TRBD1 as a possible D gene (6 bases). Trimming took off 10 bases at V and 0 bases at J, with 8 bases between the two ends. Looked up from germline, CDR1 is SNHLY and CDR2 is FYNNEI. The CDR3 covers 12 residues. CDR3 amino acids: CANGQSTDTQYF. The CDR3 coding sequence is TGTGCCAACGGACAGAGCACAGATACGCAGTATTTT.

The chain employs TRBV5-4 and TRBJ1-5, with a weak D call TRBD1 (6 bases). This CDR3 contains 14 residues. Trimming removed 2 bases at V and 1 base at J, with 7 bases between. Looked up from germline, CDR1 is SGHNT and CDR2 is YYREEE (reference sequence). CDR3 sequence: CASSLTGSNQPQHF. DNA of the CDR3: TGTGCCAGCAGCTTAACAGGGAGCAATCAGCCCCAGCATTTT.

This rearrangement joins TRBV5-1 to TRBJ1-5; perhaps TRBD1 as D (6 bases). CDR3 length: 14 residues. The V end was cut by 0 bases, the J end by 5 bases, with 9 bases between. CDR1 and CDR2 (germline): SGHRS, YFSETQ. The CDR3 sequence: CASSLGGQDQPQHF. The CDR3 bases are TGCGCCAGCAGCTTGGGGGGGCAGGATCAGCCCCAGCATTTT. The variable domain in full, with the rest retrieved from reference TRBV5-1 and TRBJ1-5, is KAGVTQTPRYLIKTRGQQVTLSCSPISGHRSVSWYQQTPGQGLQFLFEYFSETQRNKGNFPGRFSGRQFSNSRSEMNVSTLELGDSALYLCASSLGGQDQPQHFGDGTRLSIL.